One sample yielded the 21 T cell receptor beta chains listed below, sequenced in a study of T cell responses to AZD1222 COVID-19 vaccine. Produced via immunoSEQ multiplex PCR; TCRdb's table is partial and in-frame only. The table shows about 110,000 clones, with around nine tenths occurring only once. The material sequenced was peripheral blood, taken 28 days after the second AZD1222 dose. These receptors all come from an adult who received the AZD1222 COVID-19 vaccine.

The chain employs TRBV7-2 and TRBJ2-3; 8 nucleotides line up with TRBD2. The CDR3 totals 13 residues. The J segment lost 9 bases and the V segment lost 5 bases, leaving 7 bases of the junction unmatched. CDR1 is SGHTA and CDR2 is FQGNSA in the germline V gene. CDR3 amino acids: CASSAGLARTQYF. DNA of the CDR3: TGTGCCAGCAGCGCCGGACTAGCCCGGACGCAGTATTTT. The whole variable domain, remainder taken from reference TRBV7-2 and TRBJ2-3, is GAGVSQSPSNKVTEKGKDVELRCDPISGHTALYWYRQSLGQGLEFLIYFQGNSAPDKSGLPSDRFSAERTGGSVSTLTIQRTQQEDSAVYLCASSAGLARTQYFGPGTRLTVL.

The gene calls are TRBV19 and TRBJ1-6, with 10 bases matching TRBD1. The CDR3 runs 15 residues. Germline V gene sequence: CDR1 LNHDA, CDR2 SQIVND (reference sequence). Trimming removed 9 bases from V and 8 bases from J; junction bases left unmatched: 10. The CDR3 sequence is CASRQGATQDSPLHF. CDR3 DNA sequence: TGTGCCAGCAGACAGGGGGCGACTCAGGATTCACCCCTCCACTTT.

This chain connects TRBV27 to TRBJ2-7; 7 bases fit TRBD2. CDR3 length equals 13 residues. CDR1 MNHEY and CDR2 SMNVEV come from the germline V gene (reference sequence). J gave up 2 bases and V 6 bases, and 4 bases lay outside the gene matches. CDR3 residues: CASSFGTTYEQYF. As DNA, the CDR3 is TGTGCCAGCAGCTTTGGGACTACCTACGAGCAGTACTTC.

The V call is TRBV11-2, the J call TRBJ2-3, with TRBD2 matching over 8 bases. After removal of 6 bases from V and 2 bases from J, the junction contained 4 bases not matched to a gene. Germline-derived CDR1 and CDR2 are SGHAT and FQNNGV. CDR3 length equals 14 residues. The chain's CDR3 is CASSSGGDTDTQYF. DNA for the CDR3: TGTGCCAGCAGTTCCGGGGGGGACACAGATACGCAGTATTTT.

This chain links TRBV29-1 with TRBJ1-1, with 7 bases lining up with TRBD1. The CDR3 is 13 residues long. The germline CDR1 and CDR2 sequences are SQVTM and ANQGSEA. The V and J ends lost 6 bases and 1 base, in that order; junction bases with no gene match: 5. The CDR3, as DNA: TGCAGCGTGGGCTACAGGGGGAACACTGAAGCTTTCTTT. It encodes CSVGYRGNTEAFF.

Here the CDR3 reads CAISVGYGYTF. In DNA, the CDR3 is TGTGCCATCAGTGTTGGCTATGGCTACACCTTC. This chain links TRBV10-3 with TRBJ1-2; D unresolved. Trimming took 4 bases from V and 4 from J, leaving 4 bases between them. The CDR3 runs to 11 residues. Germline V gene sequence: CDR1 ENHRY, CDR2 SYGVKD.

The chain carries TRBV5-4 and TRBJ2-7; D gene uncertain. V dropped 2 bases and J dropped 1 base, with 10 bases sitting between them. This CDR3 contains 14 residues. Germline V gives CDR1 SGHNT, CDR2 YYREEE (reference sequence). The CDR3 is CASSFGKGSYEQYF. Here the CDR3 DNA reads TGTGCCAGCAGCTTCGGTAAGGGTTCCTACGAGCAGTACTTC.

The chain uses TRBV7-9 and TRBJ2-1, with 12 bases identical to TRBD2. The germline V gene has CDR1 SEHNR and CDR2 FQNEAQ (reference sequence). Unmatched junction bases numbered 3, after V lost 3 bases and J lost 3 bases. CDR3 size: 16 residues. Written as DNA, the CDR3 is TGTGCCAGCAGCTTTTCGACTAGCGGGAGCTACAATGAGCAGTTCTTC. Amino acids: CASSFSTSGSYNEQFF.

This chain links TRBV6-4 with TRBJ1-6; D remains unclear. This CDR3 comprises 14 residues. Trimming pared 1 base from V and 5 bases from J, leaving 6 bases between. CDR1 is MRHNA, CDR2 SNTAGT, per germline. Here the CDR3 reads CASSDFGHNSPLHF. CDR3 sequence (DNA): TGTGCCAGCAGTGACTTCGGGCATAATTCACCCCTCCACTTT.

The rearrangement links TRBV7-2 to TRBJ1-3; D is possibly TRBD1 (6 bases). CDR1 and CDR2 from the germline V gene are SGHTA and FQGNSA. The CDR3 consists of 13 residues. The V gene lost 6 bases and the J gene lost 4 bases, with 10 bases spanning the gap. DNA of the CDR3: TGTGCCAGCAGTCCACAGGGAGGAAACACCATATATTTT. Its translation is CASSPQGGNTIYF. The full variable domain, rest sourced from reference TRBV7-2 and TRBJ1-3, is GAGVSQSPSNKVTEKGKDVELRCDPISGHTALYWYRQSLGQGLEFLIYFQGNSAPDKSGLPSDRFSAERTGGSVSTLTIQRTQQEDSAVYLCASSPQGGNTIYFGEGSWLTVV.

This clone came up a few times. The CDR3 sequence: CASSYSAGSLYGYTF. The CDR3 region has the DNA TGTGCCAGCAGTTACTCGGCAGGCTCTCTCTATGGCTACACCTTC. The chain couples TRBV6-5 to TRBJ1-2; D unresolved. There are 15 residues in the CDR3. The V and J ends lost 0 bases and 4 bases respectively, with 12 bases between them. CDR1 and CDR2 from the germline V gene are MNHEY and SVGAGI.

Notes on this clone: This sample also contains other DNA sequences that code for the same CDR3. The chain recombines TRBV3-1 (or the pseudogene TRBV3-2) with TRBJ1-2; 8 bases are shared with TRBD1. V lost 4 bases to trimming and J lost 2 bases; unmatched junction nucleotides: 6. This CDR3 has 15 residues. Germline lookup yields CDR1 LGHDT and CDR2 YNNKEL (reference sequence). This CDR3 reads CASSLQGALNYGYTF. The CDR3 DNA is TGTGCCAGCAGCCTTCAGGGGGCCCTAAACTATGGCTACACCTTC.

The chain recombines TRBV12-5 with TRBJ2-6; no reliable D call. The germline V and J ends were trimmed by 5 bases and 4 bases, with 9 bases remaining between them. The CDR3 is 14 residues long. CDR1 is LGHNT, CDR2 FRNRAP, per germline. This CDR3 is CASGKGSGANVLTF. The CDR3 nucleotides are TGTGCTAGTGGTAAGGGTTCAGGGGCCAACGTCCTGACTTTC.

V and J are TRBV18 and TRBJ2-1, with TRBD2 matching over 16 bases. This CDR3 comprises 18 residues. Trimming removed 3 bases from V and 4 bases from J; junction bases left unmatched: 6. Germline-derived CDR1 and CDR2 are KGHSH and LQKENI. CDR3 sequence: CASSPRGLAGGIYNEQFF. CDR3 nucleotides: TGTGCCAGCTCACCGCGGGGACTAGCGGGGGGGATTTACAATGAGCAGTTCTTC.

This clone appeared a few times. The chain has TRBV6-5 and TRBJ1-1; TRBD1 matches at 7 bases. V was pared by 6 bases and J by 8 bases, with 6 bases of the junction left unmatched. Germline CDR1 is MNHEY and CDR2 is SVGAGI. The CDR3 consists of 12 residues. The CDR3 here is CASSLQGGEAFF. DNA of the CDR3: TGTGCCAGCAGCCTCCAGGGGGGCGAAGCTTTCTTT.

The chain employs TRBV6-5 and TRBJ1-5; 9 nucleotides align to TRBD1. The ends lost 5 bases at V and 4 bases at J; junction bases unmatched: 3. There are 14 residues in the CDR3. The germline V gene encodes CDR1 MNHEY and CDR2 SVGAGI. The CDR3 loop is CASSTGGVNQPQHF. CDR3 DNA: TGTGCCAGCAGTACAGGGGGCGTAAATCAGCCCCAGCATTTT.

The chain has TRBV10-1 and TRBJ1-1; a weak D match, TRBD1 (6 bases). Deletions cut 4 bases from V and 5 bases from J, with 17 bases between. CDR1 is WNHNN, CDR2 SYGVQD, per germline (reference sequence). The CDR3 runs 15 residues. CDR3 residues: CASSGGPRGWTEAFF. Here the CDR3 DNA reads TGCGCCAGCAGTGGGGGGCCACGGGGCTGGACTGAAGCTTTCTTT.

The rearrangement links TRBV24-1 to TRBJ2-7; 9 bases map to TRBD1. The V gene end was trimmed by 7 bases and the J gene end by 5 bases; junction bases not matched to a gene: 8. This CDR3 region has 14 residues. Germline CDR1 and CDR2: KGHDR and SFDVKD. CDR3 amino acids: CATSGGQGMDEQYF. As DNA, the CDR3 is TGTGCCACCAGCGGCGGACAGGGGATGGACGAGCAGTACTTC.

The chain has TRBV27 and TRBJ2-7; TRBD2 matches at 9 bases. The CDR3 length is 16 residues. The germline gives CDR1 MNHEY, CDR2 SMNVEV (reference sequence). The ends lost 5 bases at V and 3 bases at J; junction bases unmatched: 11. CDR3 in DNA: TGTGCCAGCAGTACAAATAGCGGGAGATCTATCTACGAGCAGTACTTC. It yields the protein CASSTNSGRSIYEQYF.

This chain connects TRBV2 to TRBJ2-3; the D is unclear. Trimming pared 1 base from V and 0 bases from J, leaving 14 bases between. The CDR3 length is 17 residues. CDR1 is SNHLY and CDR2 is FYNNEI in the germline V gene. The CDR3 is CASSEVVWAVSTDTQYF. DNA of the CDR3: TGTGCCAGCAGTGAAGTTGTGTGGGCGGTTAGCACAGATACGCAGTATTTT.

V is TRBV7-3 and J is TRBJ2-3; the D is unclear. Germline V CDR1 and CDR2: SGHTA, FQGTGA. V was shortened by 5 bases and J by 8 bases, with 11 bases between the two germline ends. This CDR3 spans 12 amino acids. The CDR3 nucleotides are TGTGCCAGCAGCCCGAGAGTGGGTACGCAGTATTTT. Translation gives CASSPRVGTQYF.